The following is a TCR beta chain sequence with its context. This sample is drawn from a study of blood T cell repertoires in COVID-19. Study at large: Samples came from the United States, Italy and Spain, spanning acute and convalescent COVID-19. T cells, B-cell-depleted T cells, or PBMCs supplied cDNA or gDNA.

How the authors handled the data: How many nucleated cells were present was estimated from reference gene primer amplification. Libraries were prepared by immunoSEQ multiplex PCR; TCRdb keeps only in-frame clonotypes and omits some of them. D and trimming were read from the DNA, whereas the V and J calls and clone size are those reported in that table. The table lists 75,000 to 100,000 clones, around nine tenths of them singletons. This CDR3 is 15 amino acids long. After removal of 3 bases from V and 2 bases from J, the junction contained 3 bases not matched to a gene. Germline lookup yields CDR1 LNHNV and CDR2 YYDKDF (reference sequence).

The chain couples TRBV15 to TRBJ2-7, with 11 bases fitting TRBD2. Sequenced material: peripheral blood. This clonotype was obtained from a human donor in a cohort sampled during active COVID-19. The CDR3 region is CATSSEGLAAYEQYF. In nucleotides, the CDR3 is TGTGCCACCAGCAGTGAGGGACTAGCGGCCTACGAGCAGTACTTC.